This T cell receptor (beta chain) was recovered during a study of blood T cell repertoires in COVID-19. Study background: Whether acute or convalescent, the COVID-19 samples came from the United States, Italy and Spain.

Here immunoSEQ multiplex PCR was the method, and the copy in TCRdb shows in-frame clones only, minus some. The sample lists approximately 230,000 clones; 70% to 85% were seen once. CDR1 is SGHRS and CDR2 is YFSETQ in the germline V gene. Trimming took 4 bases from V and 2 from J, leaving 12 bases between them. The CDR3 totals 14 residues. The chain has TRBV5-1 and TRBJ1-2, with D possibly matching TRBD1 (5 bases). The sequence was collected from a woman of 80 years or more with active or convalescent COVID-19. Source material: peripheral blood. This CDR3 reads CASSAQGRNYGYTF. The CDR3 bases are TGCGCCAGCAGCGCCCAGGGTCGGAACTATGGCTACACCTTC. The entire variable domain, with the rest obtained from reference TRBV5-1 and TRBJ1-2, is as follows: KAGVTQTPRYLIKTRGQQVTLSCSPISGHRSVSWYQQTPGQGLQFLFEYFSETQRNKGNFPGRFSGRQFSNSRSEMNVSTLELGDSALYLCASSAQGRNYGYTFGSGTRLTVV.